This passage covers 30 T cell receptor beta chains from one sample sequenced in a study of T cell repertoires in cytomegalovirus infection. Which antigens these TCRs recognize remains unknown. TCRdb analysed the reads with MiXCR anew, one entry per CDR3 protein. The sample contains 50,000 or so distinct CDR3 sequences, roughly 18% of which appear only once. Sequenced material: CD8+ T cells from cultured PBMCs, taken from culture after CMV antigen stimulation. All receptors derive from a human donor in good health (CMV status not recorded). Some clones in this sample may be carry-over from other donors' samples.

This clonotype came up a few times. The V gene is TRBV5-4, the J gene TRBJ2-5; 8 positions agree with TRBD1. J gave up 6 bases and V 1 base, and 17 bases lay outside the gene matches. The CDR3 sequence is 18 residues long. The germline V gene encodes CDR1 SGHNT and CDR2 YYREEE (reference sequence). CDR3 residues: CASSLPPWTAQGGQTQYF. DNA for the CDR3: TGTGCCAGCAGCTTGCCTCCATGGACGGCACAGGGGGGACAGACCCAGTACTTC.

This clonotype was recorded a few times. The chain employs TRBV7-6 and TRBJ2-7; 7 positions match TRBD1. This CDR3 comprises 14 residues. With V trimmed by 5 bases and J by 5 bases, 9 bases remained unmatched. Germline V lookup: CDR1 SGHVS, CDR2 FNYEAQ. CDR3 protein: CASSPTTGAHEQYF. The CDR3 nucleotides read TGTGCCAGCAGCCCAACAACAGGGGCTCACGAGCAGTACTTC. The full variable domain, rest sourced from reference TRBV7-6 and TRBJ2-7, is GAGVSQSPRYKVTKRGQDVALRCDPISGHVSLYWYRQALGQGPEFLTYFNYEAQQDKSGLPNDRFSAERPEGSISTLTIQRTEQRDSAMYRCASSPTTGAHEQYFGPGTRLTVT.

The table lists this clonotype with many counts. This CDR3 is CASSLKGGGPVPDTQYF. The DNA for the CDR3 is TGTGCCAGCAGCTTAAAGGGGGGAGGCCCCGTCCCAGATACGCAGTATTTT. The chain recombines TRBV7-3 with TRBJ2-3; D possibly uses TRBD1 or TRBD2 (6 bases each). V was shortened by 1 base and J by 4 bases, with 18 bases between the two germline ends. The CDR3 runs 17 residues. In germline, CDR1 is SGHTA, CDR2 FQGTGA. The full variable domain, its missing parts supplied by reference TRBV7-3 and TRBJ2-3, is GAGVSQTPSNKVTEKGKYVELRCDPISGHTALYWYRQSLGQGPEFLIYFQGTGAADDSGLPNDRFFAVRPEGSVSTLKIQRTERGDSAVYLCASSLKGGGPVPDTQYFGPGTRLTVL.

Of note for this clonotype: Given a much more abundant clone one base away, this may be a read error. The conserved phenylalanine or tryptophan normally closing the CDR3 is absent here, so this likely arose from a read error. The chain couples TRBV7-2 to TRBJ1-1, with 7 bases aligning to TRBD1. This CDR3 contains 14 residues. CDR1 and CDR2 (germline): SGHTA, FQGNSA. V trimming: 5 bases; J trimming: 4 bases; junction bases outside the gene matches: 7. The CDR3 bases are TGTGCCAGCAGCGCGCGACAGGGCCCCACTGAAGCTTTCATT. This codes for CASSARQGPTEAFI.

Only a few counts were recorded for this clonotype. The rearrangement links TRBV15 to TRBJ2-2; TRBD1 aligns across 10 bases. This CDR3 comprises 14 residues. The trim removed 8 bases at V and 5 bases at J, leaving 5 bases unmatched. Germline CDR1 reads LNHNV; CDR2 reads YYDKDF (reference sequence). In DNA, the CDR3 is TGTGCCACCTCCTCGGACAGGGGGACCGGGGAGCTGTTTTTT. It yields the protein CATSSDRGTGELFF.

Concerning this clonotype: A read error is possible here, since a much larger clone lies one base away. This sequence joins TRBV6-6 and TRBJ2-1; tentative D call: TRBD2 (5 bases). V was shortened by 4 bases and J by 0 bases, with 13 bases between the two germline ends. The CDR3 length is 16 residues. CDR1 is MNHNY, CDR2 SVGAGI, per germline (reference sequence). The CDR3 spells CASSWETDVSYNEQFF. For the CDR3, the DNA is TGTGCCAGCAGTTGGGAGACCGACGTCTCCTACAATGAGCAGTTCTTC.

This clonotype was counted a few times. The V call is TRBV28, the J call TRBJ1-1, with 11 bases that match TRBD1. CDR3 size: 16 residues. V shed 2 bases and J 5 bases; nucleotides not matched to a gene: 7. Germline CDR1 and CDR2: MDHEN and SYDVKM. CDR3 in amino acids: CASSLKRDRGSTEAFF. The CDR3 nucleotides are TGTGCCAGCAGTTTAAAACGGGACAGGGGGAGTACTGAAGCTTTCTTT.

This clonotype was seen ten or more times. This chain joins TRBV7-2 and TRBJ2-6; D ambiguous. V was cut by 5 bases and J by 0 bases, with 8 bases left in between. The germline CDR1 and CDR2 sequences are SGHTA and FQGNSA. This CDR3 is built from 15 residues. The CDR3 sequence is CASSRAASGANVLTF. The CDR3 bases are TGTGCCAGCAGCCGGGCGGCCTCTGGGGCCAACGTCCTGACTTTC.

This clonotype has a count of ten or more. This chain uses TRBV2 with TRBJ2-3, with 8 bases that match TRBD1. The CDR3 spans 14 residues. Germline V lookup: CDR1 SNHLY, CDR2 FYNNEI. V dropped 9 bases and J dropped 0; count of bases not matched to a gene: 5. The CDR3: CARGQDHSTDTQYF. CDR3 bases: TGTGCCAGGGGACAGGACCATAGCACAGATACGCAGTATTTT.

This chain uses TRBV27 with TRBJ1-5; D not certain. The germline gives CDR1 MNHEY, CDR2 SMNVEV (reference sequence). This CDR3 has 13 residues. V lost 1 base and J lost 4, with 5 bases in between. The CDR3 DNA sequence: TGTGCCAGCAGTTTATGGTCGAATCAGCCCCAGCATTTT. Amino acid sequence: CASSLWSNQPQHF.

This clonotype was observed at least ten times. This chain uses TRBV27 with TRBJ2-1, with D possibly matching TRBD2 (6 bases). The CDR3 has 15 residues. Germline values: CDR1 MNHEY, CDR2 SMNVEV (reference sequence). The V end was cut by 4 bases, the J end by 0 bases, with 10 bases between. CDR3 nucleotide sequence: TGTGCCAGCAGTTGGGAGGCTTTCTCCTACAATGAGCAGTTCTTC. It specifies CASSWEAFSYNEQFF.

Many counts were recorded for this clonotype. V usage is TRBV7-6 and J usage is TRBJ2-5; a weak D match, TRBD2 (6 bases). The CDR3 is 15 residues long. Deletions cut 2 bases from V and 2 bases from J, with 12 bases between. Germline V gives CDR1 SGHVS, CDR2 FNYEAQ. In nucleotides, the CDR3 is TGTGCCAGCAGCTTAATTTTCCGGGGGCAAGAGACCCAGTACTTC. This gives the protein CASSLIFRGQETQYF.

The chain carries TRBV19 and TRBJ2-2; D ambiguous. This CDR3 comprises 13 residues. Trimming cost V 1 base and J 6 bases, with 6 bases left between them. The germline CDR1 and CDR2 sequences are LNHDA and SQIVND (reference sequence). CDR3 sequence: CASSIVVAGELFF. The CDR3 coding sequence is TGTGCCAGTAGTATAGTAGTGGCCGGGGAGCTGTTTTTT.

There are many counts of this clonotype. Here the CDR3 reads CASSLARQGGTEAFF. CDR3 DNA: TGTGCCAGCAGCTTAGCGCGTCAGGGGGGCACTGAAGCTTTCTTT. The genes are TRBV7-8 and TRBJ1-1; TRBD1 matches 7 bases. Germline-derived CDR1 and CDR2 are SGHVS and FQNEAQ. Trimming at V came to 0 bases and at J to 4 bases, leaving 5 bases not matched to a gene. The CDR3 contains 15 residues.

The table lists this clonotype with a few counts. The chain carries TRBV20-1 and TRBJ2-7, with 8 bases matching TRBD2. Germline V gene sequence: CDR1 DFQATT, CDR2 SNEGSKA (reference sequence). The CDR3 contains 15 residues. V lost 1 base, J lost 3 bases, and 8 bases stayed unmatched. In DNA, the CDR3 is TGCAGTGCTAGAGCCACCGGGACTAGTTACTACGAGCAGTACTTC. The encoded protein is CSARATGTSYYEQYF.

This clonotype was found a few times. The chain is built from TRBV11-2 and TRBJ2-5, with TRBD2 identical over 14 bases. V was pared by 4 bases and J by 2 bases, with 6 bases of the junction left unmatched. This CDR3 is built from 17 residues. CDR1 is SGHAT and CDR2 is FQNNGV in the germline V gene. CDR3 coding DNA: TGTGCCAGCAGCTACCCGGGACTAGCGGGGGATCAAGAGACCCAGTACTTC. It codes for CASSYPGLAGDQETQYF. Full variable domain (rest looked up from reference TRBV11-2 and TRBJ2-5): EAGVAQSPRYKIIEKRQSVAFWCNPISGHATLYWYQQILGQGPKLLIQFQNNGVVDDSQLPKDRFSAERLKGVDSTLKIQPAKLEDSAVYLCASSYPGLAGDQETQYFGPGTRLLVL.

This clonotype was seen repeatedly, ten times or more. The rearrangement uses TRBV6-5 and TRBJ1-1; maybe TRBD1 (5 bases). The germline V gene encodes CDR1 MNHEY and CDR2 SVGAGI. CDR3 length: 15 residues. Trimming pared 1 base from V and 0 bases from J, leaving 9 bases between. The CDR3 is CASSYYGGVNTEAFF. The CDR3, as DNA: TGTGCCAGCAGTTACTATGGGGGAGTGAACACTGAAGCTTTCTTT.

In the case of this clonotype: This may come from a read error, since a much larger clone is one base off. This chain connects TRBV28 to TRBJ2-3, with D possibly matching TRBD1 (6 bases). In germline, CDR1 is MDHEN, CDR2 SYDVKM. The CDR3 is 14 amino acids. The CDR3 protein is CASSQTGGTDTHYF. As DNA, the CDR3 is TGTGCCAGCAGTCAGACAGGAGGCACAGATACGCATTATTTT.

The rearrangement joins TRBV19 to TRBJ1-1; possible D gene TRBD1, 6 bases. CDR1 and CDR2 (germline): LNHDA, SQIVND (reference sequence). The CDR3 runs to 15 residues. Deletions cut 6 bases from V and 0 bases from J, with 14 bases between. This CDR3 is CASSPLDRMNTEAFF. CDR3 nucleotide sequence: TGTGCCAGTAGCCCGTTAGACAGGATGAACACTGAAGCTTTCTTT.

This clonotype was recorded a few times. J is TRBJ1-1 and V is TRBV5-1; D unclear. CDR1 is SGHRS and CDR2 is YFSETQ in the germline V gene. This CDR3 has 15 amino acids. The V end lost 4 bases, the J end lost 2 bases, and 15 bases lay between the germline ends. The CDR3 region is CASSPSGSLNTEAFF. In DNA, the CDR3 is TGCGCCAGCAGCCCCTCGGGTTCCCTCAACACTGAAGCTTTCTTT.

This clonotype was seen only once. V gene TRBV4-3 combines with J gene TRBJ1-6; D gene ambiguous. Trimming removed 0 bases at V and 5 bases at J, with 14 bases between. Germline V gene sequence: CDR1 LGHNA, CDR2 YSLEER. The CDR3 covers 17 residues. The CDR3 region is CASSQDQVDGDNSPLHF. For the CDR3, the DNA is TGCGCCAGCAGCCAAGATCAGGTGGACGGGGATAATTCACCCCTCCACTTT.

As regards this clonotype: With a much larger clone just one base away, this may be a read error. The chain is built from TRBV30 and TRBJ1-1; D perhaps matches TRBD1 (5 bases). CDR3 length: 13 residues. Germline CDR1 is GTSNPN and CDR2 is SVGIG (reference sequence). CDR3 sequence: CAWSVGGNIEAFF. CDR3 DNA: TGTGCCTGGAGTGTCGGGGGGAACATTGAAGCTTTCTTT.

This clonotype appeared a few times. V and J are TRBV29-1 and TRBJ1-1; TRBD1 is a possible D gene (5 bases). The CDR3 totals 13 residues. V lost 6 bases to trimming and J lost 1 base, with 12 bases between them. CDR1 and CDR2 (germline): SQVTM, ANQGSEA. This CDR3 is CSVVRGANTEAFF. Written as DNA, the CDR3 is TGCAGCGTCGTGAGGGGAGCGAACACTGAAGCTTTCTTT.

The chain combines TRBV20-1 with TRBJ2-3, with 13 bases fitting TRBD2. The ends lost 5 bases at V and 2 bases at J; junction bases unmatched: 7. CDR1 DFQATT and CDR2 SNEGSKA come from the germline V gene (reference sequence). The CDR3 covers 16 residues. The CDR3 coding sequence is TGCAGTGCTCCCCCAGGACTAGCGGGAGTCACAGATACGCAGTATTTT. Protein sequence: CSAPPGLAGVTDTQYF.

This clonotype was counted between two and nine times. As DNA, the CDR3 is TGTGCCAGCAGCGTAGGGGGAGCTACCTACGAGCAGTACTTC. Translating it yields CASSVGGATYEQYF. The chain couples TRBV9 to TRBJ2-7, with D tentatively TRBD2 (5 bases). This CDR3 is 14 amino acids long. CDR1 is SGDLS and CDR2 is YYNGEE in the germline V gene. With 0 bases removed from V and 2 bases from J, the gap between germline ends came to 9 bases.

The chain is built from TRBV30 and TRBJ2-1, with D uncertain. Looked up from germline, CDR1 is GTSNPN and CDR2 is SVGIG (reference sequence). This CDR3 comprises 11 residues. The V end was cut by 0 bases, the J end by 6 bases, with 3 bases between. The CDR3 is CAWSVANEQFF. For the CDR3, the DNA is TGTGCCTGGAGTGTCGCCAATGAGCAGTTCTTC.

This clonotype was detected many times. The chain joins TRBV7-2 to TRBJ2-1; 8 bases are shared with TRBD2. The V gene end was trimmed by 5 bases and the J gene end by 0 bases; junction bases not matched to a gene: 9. Germline V gives CDR1 SGHTA, CDR2 FQGNSA. The CDR3 is 17 residues long. The CDR3 loop reads CASSPGLADSSYNEQFF. The CDR3 coding sequence is TGTGCCAGCAGCCCCGGACTAGCCGACAGCTCCTACAATGAGCAGTTCTTC.

This clonotype was picked up many times. The V and J genes are TRBV28 and TRBJ1-1, with D perhaps matching TRBD1 (5 bases). Per germline, CDR1 MDHEN and CDR2 SYDVKM. V was clipped by 2 bases and J by 2 bases, with 15 bases between them. The CDR3 runs to 16 residues. This CDR3 reads CASSLPTGTPNTEAFF. CDR3 sequence (DNA): TGTGCCAGCAGTTTACCTACCGGGACCCCTAACACTGAAGCTTTCTTT.

This chain uses TRBV20-1 with TRBJ2-7; 10 nucleotides agree with TRBD1. This CDR3 is built from 14 residues. V lost 4 bases and J lost 0; bases outside the gene matches: 3. Germline values: CDR1 DFQATT, CDR2 SNEGSKA (reference sequence). The DNA of the CDR3 is TGCAGTGCTATCGGGACAGGGGTCTCCTACGAGCAGTACTTC. Amino acid sequence: CSAIGTGVSYEQYF.

This sequence joins TRBV19 and TRBJ2-6, with TRBD1 identical over 9 bases. Looked up from germline, CDR1 is LNHDA and CDR2 is SQIVND (reference sequence). This CDR3 contains 18 residues. The ends lost 5 bases at V and 4 bases at J; junction bases unmatched: 12. Here the CDR3 reads CASSSPGQGDSGANVLTF. The CDR3 nucleotides read TGTGCCAGTAGTTCCCCGGGACAGGGTGATTCAGGGGCCAACGTCCTGACTTTC.